Given below is one T cell receptor beta chain in context. Its antigen is unknown. These data are taken from a study of cytomegalovirus exposure and HLA in healthy donors. Whole-study findings and limits: The study listed 164 cytomegalovirus-associated TCR beta chains.

Clones were sequenced by immunoSEQ multiplex PCR, and TCRdb holds only the in-frame ones, with some missing. The repertoire consists of over 250,000 clones, with roughly 87% occurring once and the leading ten covering approximately 1.1%. The donors were part of the validation cohort of roughly 110 subjects. That cohort was separate from the first cohort, which comprised roughly 670 subjects. Between the trimmed V and J ends, which lost 4 bases and 3 bases, there was a span of 5 bases. The CDR3 is made up of 11 amino acids. Germline V gene data show CDR1 as SGHRS and CDR2 as YFSETQ. This sequence joins TRBV5-1 and TRBJ2-7; D not resolved. Material for sequencing was PBMCs. This TCR came from a woman aged 25 to 45 in good health and CMV-seropositive. In DNA form, the CDR3 reads TGCGCCAGCAGCCAAAGCTACGAGCAGTACTTC. Translated, it gives CASSQSYEQYF.